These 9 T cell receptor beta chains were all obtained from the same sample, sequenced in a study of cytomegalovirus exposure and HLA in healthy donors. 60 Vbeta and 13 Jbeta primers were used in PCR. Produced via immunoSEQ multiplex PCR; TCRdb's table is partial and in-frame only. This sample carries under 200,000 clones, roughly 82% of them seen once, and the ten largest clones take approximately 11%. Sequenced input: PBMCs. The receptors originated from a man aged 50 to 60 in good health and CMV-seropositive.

The chain's CDR3 is CATSRVFGTATYEQYF. CDR3 DNA: TGTGCCACCAGCAGAGTTTTCGGGACAGCGACCTACGAGCAGTACTTC. The rearrangement joins TRBV15 to TRBJ2-7, with 7 bases lining up with TRBD1. V shed 1 base and J 2 bases; nucleotides not matched to a gene: 8. This CDR3 has 16 residues. CDR1 is LNHNV, CDR2 YYDKDF, per germline (reference sequence).

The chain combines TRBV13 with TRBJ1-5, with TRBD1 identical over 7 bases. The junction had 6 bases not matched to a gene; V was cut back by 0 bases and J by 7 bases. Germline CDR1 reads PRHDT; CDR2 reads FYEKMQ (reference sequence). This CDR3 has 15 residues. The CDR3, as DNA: TGTGCCAGCAGCTTAGGGAGACAGGGCCAACAGCCCCAGCATTTT. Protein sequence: CASSLGRQGQQPQHF.

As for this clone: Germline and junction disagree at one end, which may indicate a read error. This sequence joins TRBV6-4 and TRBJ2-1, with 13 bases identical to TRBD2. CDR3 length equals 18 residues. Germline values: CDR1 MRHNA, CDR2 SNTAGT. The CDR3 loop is CASSHSRTSGGHYNEQFF. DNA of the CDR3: TGTGCCAGCAGTCACTCTCGGACTAGCGGGGGTCACTACAATGAGCAGTTCTTC.

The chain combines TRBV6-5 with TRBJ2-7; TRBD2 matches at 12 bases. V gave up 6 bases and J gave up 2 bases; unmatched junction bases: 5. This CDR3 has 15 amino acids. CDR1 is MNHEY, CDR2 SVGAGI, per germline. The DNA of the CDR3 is TGTGCCAGCAGACCCGGACTAGCGGGGACCTACGAGCAGTACTTC. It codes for CASRPGLAGTYEQYF.

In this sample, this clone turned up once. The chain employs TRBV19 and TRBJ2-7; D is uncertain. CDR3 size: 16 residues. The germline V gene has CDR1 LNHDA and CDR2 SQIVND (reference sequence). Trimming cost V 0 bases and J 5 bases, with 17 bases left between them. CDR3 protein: CASSIDHITVSDEQYF. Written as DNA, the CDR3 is TGTGCCAGTAGTATAGATCACATAACAGTATCCGACGAGCAGTACTTC.

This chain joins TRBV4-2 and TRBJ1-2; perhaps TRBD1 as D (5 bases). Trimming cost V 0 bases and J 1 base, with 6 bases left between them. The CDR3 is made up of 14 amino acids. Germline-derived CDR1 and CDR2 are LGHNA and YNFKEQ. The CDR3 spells CASSQDQGNYGYTF. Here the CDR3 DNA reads TGTGCCAGCAGCCAAGACCAGGGTAACTATGGCTACACCTTC.

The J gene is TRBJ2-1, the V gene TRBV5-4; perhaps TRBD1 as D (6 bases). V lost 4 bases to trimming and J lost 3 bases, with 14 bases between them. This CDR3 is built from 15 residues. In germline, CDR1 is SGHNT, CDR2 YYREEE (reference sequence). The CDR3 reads CASSIPGHLYNEQFF. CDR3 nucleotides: TGTGCCAGCAGCATTCCGGGACATCTCTACAATGAGCAGTTCTTC.

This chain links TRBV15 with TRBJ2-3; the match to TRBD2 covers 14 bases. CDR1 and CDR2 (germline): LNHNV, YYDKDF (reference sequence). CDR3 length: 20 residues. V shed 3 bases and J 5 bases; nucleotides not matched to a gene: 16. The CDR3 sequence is CATSRKRTSGGFQVGDTQYF. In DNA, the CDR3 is TGTGCCACCAGCAGGAAGAGGACTAGCGGGGGGTTCCAAGTGGGAGATACGCAGTATTTT.

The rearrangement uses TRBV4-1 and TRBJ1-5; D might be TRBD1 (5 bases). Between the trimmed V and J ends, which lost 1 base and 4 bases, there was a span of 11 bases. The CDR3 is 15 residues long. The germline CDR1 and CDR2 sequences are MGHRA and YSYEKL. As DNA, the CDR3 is TGCGCCAGCAGCCAAGGCGCGACAGAAAATCAGCCCCAGCATTTT. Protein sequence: CASSQGATENQPQHF.